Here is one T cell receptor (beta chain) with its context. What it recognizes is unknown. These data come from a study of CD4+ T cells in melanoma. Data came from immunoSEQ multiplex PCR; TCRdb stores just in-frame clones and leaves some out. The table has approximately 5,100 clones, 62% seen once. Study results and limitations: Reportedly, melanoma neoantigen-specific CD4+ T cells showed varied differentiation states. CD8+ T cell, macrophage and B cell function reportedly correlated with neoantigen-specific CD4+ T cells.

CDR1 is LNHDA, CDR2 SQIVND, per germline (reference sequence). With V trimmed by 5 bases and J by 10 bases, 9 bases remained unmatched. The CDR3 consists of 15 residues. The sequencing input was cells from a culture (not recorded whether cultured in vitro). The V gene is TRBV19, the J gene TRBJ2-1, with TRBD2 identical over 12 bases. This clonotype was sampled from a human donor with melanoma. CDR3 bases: TGTGCCAGTAGTCTGACTAGCGGGGGCCTATTGGAGCAGTTCTTC. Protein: CASSLTSGGLLEQFF.